This T cell receptor beta chain emerged from a study of cytomegalovirus exposure and HLA in healthy donors. The CDR3 loop spans 16 amino acids. CDR1 is SGHRS, CDR2 YFSETQ, per germline. V gave up 1 base and J gave up 1 base, with 13 bases separating them. Profiling relied on immunoSEQ multiplex PCR, and the TCRdb table lists in-frame clones only, not all of them. The sample lists tens of thousands of clones; 93% were seen once. The V gene is TRBV5-1, the J gene TRBJ2-3, with D hard to call. This TCR was recovered from a man between 18 and 29 years old in good health and CMV-seronegative. The sample was PBMCs. The CDR3 coding sequence is TGCGCCAGCAGCTTGTTTAGCTACCCGGGCACAGATACGCAGTATTTT. It specifies CASSLFSYPGTDTQYF.